What follows are 13 T cell receptor beta chains derived from one specimen sequenced in a study of T cell responses to AZD1222 COVID-19 vaccine. TCRdb's copy holds only in-frame clones and misses some; the assay was immunoSEQ multiplex PCR. This table has over 100,000 clones, more than 80% appearing once. This specimen consisted of peripheral blood, obtained on day 0 of AZD1222 vaccination. These receptors were collected from an adult in good health.

This sequence joins TRBV13 and TRBJ2-7; 7 bases are a match to TRBD2. Germline V gene sequence: CDR1 PRHDT, CDR2 FYEKMQ (reference sequence). The CDR3 spans 14 residues. The V gene end was trimmed by 5 bases and the J gene end by 3 bases; junction bases not matched to a gene: 7. The CDR3 bases are TGTGCCAGCAGCGTAGACACGGGGGGCTACGAGCAGTACTTC. Its translation: CASSVDTGGYEQYF.

This sequence joins TRBV10-2 and TRBJ2-7; D gene uncertain. This CDR3 spans 13 amino acids. CDR1 is WSHSY, CDR2 SAAADI, per germline. Trimming took 2 bases from V and 3 from J, leaving 8 bases between them. CDR3 loop: CASSEVSVYEQYF. CDR3 coding DNA: TGCGCCAGCAGTGAGGTCAGCGTCTACGAGCAGTACTTC.

The rearrangement links TRBV10-3 to TRBJ2-1, with 11 positions matching TRBD2. Germline V gene data show CDR1 as ENHRY and CDR2 as SYGVKD. The length of the CDR3 is 16 residues. After removal of 2 bases from V and 2 bases from J, the junction contained 2 bases not matched to a gene. The CDR3: CAISEPGLAAYNEQFF. As DNA, the CDR3 is TGTGCCATCAGTGAGCCGGGACTAGCGGCCTACAATGAGCAGTTCTTC.

The chain uses TRBV15 and TRBJ2-5, with D uncertain. CDR1 LNHNV and CDR2 YYDKDF come from the germline V gene (reference sequence). The V gene lost 1 base and the J gene lost 5 bases, with 2 bases spanning the gap. The CDR3 contains 11 residues. CDR3 sequence: CATSRAETQYF. The CDR3 DNA sequence: TGTGCCACCAGCAGAGCTGAGACCCAGTACTTC. Full variable domain (missing parts from reference TRBV15 and TRBJ2-5): DAMVIQNPRYQVTQFGKPVTLSCSQTLNHNVMYWYQQKSSQAPKLLFHYYDKDFNNEADTPDNFQSRRPNTSFCFLDIRSPGLGDTAMYLCATSRAETQYFGPGTRLLVL.

This clone was counted once. V gene TRBV6-2 or TRBV6-3 combines with J gene TRBJ1-4, with D perhaps TRBD1 (6 bases). V was clipped by 0 bases and J by 7 bases, with 18 bases between them. The V gene's germline CDR1 is MNHEY and CDR2 SVGEGT. The length of the CDR3 is 17 residues. The CDR3 sequence: CASSYSGNRAAREKLFF. The CDR3 nucleotides are TGTGCCAGCAGTTACTCAGGAAACAGGGCAGCCCGTGAAAAACTGTTTTTT.

V gene TRBV29-1 combines with J gene TRBJ2-7; D gene ambiguous. This CDR3 spans 11 amino acids. The germline V and J ends were trimmed by 4 bases and 7 bases, with 11 bases remaining between them. Germline V gene data show CDR1 as SQVTM and CDR2 as ANQGSEA. The CDR3 coding sequence is TGCAGCGTTGGTCGGGCAGGTGAGCAGTACTTC. It translates to CSVGRAGEQYF.

The rearrangement links TRBV11-2 to TRBJ1-3; D is possibly TRBD1 (5 bases). Trimming pared 1 base from V and 2 bases from J, leaving 6 bases between. CDR3 length: 14 residues. The V gene's germline CDR1 is SGHAT and CDR2 FQNNGV. CDR3: CASSLVGPGNTIYF. Written as DNA, the CDR3 is TGTGCCAGCAGCTTAGTGGGGCCTGGAAACACCATATATTTT.

This clone was seen only once. DNA of the CDR3: TGTGCCAGCAGTGAGATTACAACAGGGTACAATTCACCCCTCCACTTT. Protein sequence: CASSEITTGYNSPLHF. V usage is TRBV6-2 or TRBV6-3 and J usage is TRBJ1-6; a weak D match, TRBD1 (6 bases). V lost 5 bases and J 7 bases, leaving 18 bases between the germline ends. The CDR3 is 16 residues long. The germline V gene has CDR1 MNHEY and CDR2 SVGEGT.

The sample holds one count of this clone. This sequence joins TRBV7-6 and TRBJ1-5; D call uncertain. The germline gives CDR1 SGHVS, CDR2 FNYEAQ. The CDR3 has 12 residues. V was pared by 3 bases and J by 4 bases, with 4 bases between. Here the CDR3 DNA reads TGTGCCAGCAGCTTTATAAATCAGCCCCAGCATTTT. Amino acid sequence: CASSFINQPQHF.

V and J are TRBV11-2 and TRBJ1-1; D not resolved. This CDR3 region has 14 residues. Germline lookup yields CDR1 SGHAT and CDR2 FQNNGV. Trimming took off 5 bases at V and 5 bases at J, with 15 bases between the two ends. CDR3 sequence reads: CASSTTMGRTEAFF. The CDR3 nucleotides read TGTGCCAGCAGCACCACGATGGGGAGAACTGAAGCTTTCTTT. Looking up the rest from reference TRBV11-2 and TRBJ1-1 gives the full variable domain: EAGVAQSPRYKIIEKRQSVAFWCNPISGHATLYWYQQILGQGPKLLIQFQNNGVVDDSQLPKDRFSAERLKGVDSTLKIQPAKLEDSAVYLCASSTTMGRTEAFFGQGTRLTVV.

The V call is TRBV5-1, the J call TRBJ2-7; perhaps TRBD2 as D (6 bases). The germline V gene has CDR1 SGHRS and CDR2 YFSETQ. The CDR3 spans 16 residues. With 0 bases removed from V and 2 bases from J, the gap between germline ends came to 15 bases. The chain's CDR3 is CASSLVGGSRTYEQYF. In DNA, the CDR3 is TGCGCCAGCAGCTTGGTGGGGGGTTCCCGGACCTACGAGCAGTACTTC.

This sequence joins TRBV6-5 and TRBJ1-5; D uncertain. The CDR3 is 15 amino acids. Trimming took off 4 bases at V and 5 bases at J, with 15 bases between the two ends. From germline, CDR1 is MNHEY and CDR2 SVGAGI. The CDR3 coding sequence is TGTGCCAGCAGTTCTAGAGCGGGCGGAGATCAGCCCCAGCATTTT. This sequence encodes CASSSRAGGDQPQHF.

The chain is built from TRBV6-2 or TRBV6-3 and TRBJ2-1, with D perhaps given as TRBD1 or TRBD2 (5 bases each). Germline V CDR1 and CDR2: MNHEY, SVGEGT. CDR3 size: 17 residues. The ends were cut back, 3 bases at V and 7 bases at J, with 22 bases in the middle. CDR3 coding DNA: TGTGCCAGCAGTTATCTCGCCCGGGGCCGCCGCACAAATGAGCAGTTCTTC. Protein: CASSYLARGRRTNEQFF.